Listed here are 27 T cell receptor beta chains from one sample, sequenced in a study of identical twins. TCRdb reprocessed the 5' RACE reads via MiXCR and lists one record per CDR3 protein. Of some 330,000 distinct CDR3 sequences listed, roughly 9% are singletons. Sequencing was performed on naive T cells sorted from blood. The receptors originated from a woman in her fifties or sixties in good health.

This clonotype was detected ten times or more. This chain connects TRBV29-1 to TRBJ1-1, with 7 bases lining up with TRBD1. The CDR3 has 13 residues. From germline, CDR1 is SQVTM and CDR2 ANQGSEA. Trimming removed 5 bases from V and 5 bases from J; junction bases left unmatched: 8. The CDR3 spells CSVCRQGGTEAFF. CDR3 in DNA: TGCAGCGTTTGTCGACAGGGAGGGACTGAAGCTTTCTTT.

This CDR3 reads CASSLASGGEQYF. The CDR3 DNA is TGCGCCAGCAGCTTGGCTTCAGGGGGCGAGCAGTACTTC. This rearrangement joins TRBV5-1 to TRBJ2-7; TRBD1 matches at 7 bases. With 0 bases clipped from V and 6 bases from J, the junction kept 3 bases outside the gene matches. The CDR3 contains 13 residues. The germline V gene has CDR1 SGHRS and CDR2 YFSETQ. Full variable domain (missing parts from reference TRBV5-1 and TRBJ2-7): KAGVTQTPRYLIKTRGQQVTLSCSPISGHRSVSWYQQTPGQGLQFLFEYFSETQRNKGNFPGRFSGRQFSNSRSEMNVSTLELGDSALYLCASSLASGGEQYFGPGTRLTVT.

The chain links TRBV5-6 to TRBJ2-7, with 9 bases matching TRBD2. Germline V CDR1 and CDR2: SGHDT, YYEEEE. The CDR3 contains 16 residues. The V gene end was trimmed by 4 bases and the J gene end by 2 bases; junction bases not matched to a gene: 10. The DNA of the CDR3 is TGTGCCAGCAGCATGGGGCTCCTAGCGGGAACCTACGAGCAGTACTTC. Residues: CASSMGLLAGTYEQYF.

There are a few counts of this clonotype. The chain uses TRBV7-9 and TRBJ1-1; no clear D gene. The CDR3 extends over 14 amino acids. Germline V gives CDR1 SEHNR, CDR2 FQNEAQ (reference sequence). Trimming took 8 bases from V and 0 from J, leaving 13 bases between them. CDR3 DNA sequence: TGTGCCAGCGGAACCCTTCACTTGAACACTGAAGCTTTCTTT. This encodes CASGTLHLNTEAFF.

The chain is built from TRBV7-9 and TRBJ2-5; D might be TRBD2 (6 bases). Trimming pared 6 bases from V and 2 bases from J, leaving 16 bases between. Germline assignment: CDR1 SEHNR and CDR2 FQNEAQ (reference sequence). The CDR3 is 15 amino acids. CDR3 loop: CASRRDSGPQETQYF. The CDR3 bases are TGTGCCAGCAGAAGGGACTCAGGACCGCAAGAGACCCAGTACTTC.

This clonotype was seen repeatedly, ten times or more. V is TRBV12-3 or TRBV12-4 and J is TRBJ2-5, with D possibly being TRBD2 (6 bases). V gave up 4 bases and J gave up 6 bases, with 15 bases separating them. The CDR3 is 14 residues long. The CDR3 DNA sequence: TGTGCCAGCAGTTCCACCCGACTAGATCAGACCCAGTACTTC. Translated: CASSSTRLDQTQYF.

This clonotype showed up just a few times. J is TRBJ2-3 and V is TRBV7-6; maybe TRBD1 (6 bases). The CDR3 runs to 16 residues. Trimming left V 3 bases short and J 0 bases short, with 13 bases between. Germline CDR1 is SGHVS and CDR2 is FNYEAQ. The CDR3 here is CASSFTRGSSTDTQYF. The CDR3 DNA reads TGTGCCAGCAGCTTTACTAGGGGGTCTAGCACAGATACGCAGTATTTT.

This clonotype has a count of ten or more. Here the CDR3 reads CASSRLASGYNEQFF. The CDR3 DNA sequence: TGTGCCAGCAGCCGACTTGCTAGCGGCTACAATGAGCAGTTCTTC. The rearrangement joins TRBV4-2 to TRBJ2-1; 7 bases align to TRBD2. Germline V gives CDR1 LGHNA, CDR2 YNFKEQ. The CDR3 runs 15 residues. V was clipped by 4 bases and J by 3 bases; unmatched bases: 6.

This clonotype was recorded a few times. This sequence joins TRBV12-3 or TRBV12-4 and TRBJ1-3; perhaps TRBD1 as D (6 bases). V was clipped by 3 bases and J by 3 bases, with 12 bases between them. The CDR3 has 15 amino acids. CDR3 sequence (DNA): TGTGCCAGCAGTTTTTGGGGGCGCTTTGGAAACACCATATATTTT. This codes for CASSFWGRFGNTIYF.

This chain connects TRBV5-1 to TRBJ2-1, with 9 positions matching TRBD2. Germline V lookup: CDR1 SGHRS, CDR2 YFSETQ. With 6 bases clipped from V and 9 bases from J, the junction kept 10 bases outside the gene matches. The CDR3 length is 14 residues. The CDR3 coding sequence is TGCGCCAGCACGGTAGCGGGAGCCGTAGGTGAGCAGTTCTTC. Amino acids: CASTVAGAVGEQFF.

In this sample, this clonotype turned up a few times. The CDR3 DNA follows: TGTGCCAGCAGCAAACCGGGACTAGACACAGATACGCAGTATTTT. Protein: CASSKPGLDTDTQYF. J is TRBJ2-3 and V is TRBV3-1; the match to TRBD2 covers 8 bases. Germline V gene sequence: CDR1 LGHDT, CDR2 YNNKEL (reference sequence). Trimming at V came to 5 bases and at J to 2 bases, leaving 6 bases not matched to a gene. The CDR3 totals 15 residues.

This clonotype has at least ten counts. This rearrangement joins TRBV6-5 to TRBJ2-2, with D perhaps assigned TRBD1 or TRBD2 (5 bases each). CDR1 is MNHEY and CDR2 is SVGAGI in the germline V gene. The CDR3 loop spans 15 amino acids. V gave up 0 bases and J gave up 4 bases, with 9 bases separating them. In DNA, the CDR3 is TGTGCCAGCAGTTACTCGAGGGGACGCACCGGGGAGCTGTTTTTT. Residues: CASSYSRGRTGELFF.

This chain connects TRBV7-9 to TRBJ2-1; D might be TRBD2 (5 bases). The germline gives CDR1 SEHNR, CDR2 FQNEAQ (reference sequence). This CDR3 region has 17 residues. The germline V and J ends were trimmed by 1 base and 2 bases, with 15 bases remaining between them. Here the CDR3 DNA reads TGTGCCAGCAGCTTAGTAGGACTCGGAGGAACCTACAATGAGCAGTTCTTC. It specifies CASSLVGLGGTYNEQFF.

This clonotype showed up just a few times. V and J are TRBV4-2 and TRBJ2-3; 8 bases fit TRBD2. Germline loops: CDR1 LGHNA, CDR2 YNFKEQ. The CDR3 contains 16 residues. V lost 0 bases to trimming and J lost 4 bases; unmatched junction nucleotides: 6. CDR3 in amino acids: CASSQDGAGVADTQYF. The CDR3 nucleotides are TGTGCCAGCAGCCAAGATGGAGCGGGAGTGGCAGATACGCAGTATTTT.

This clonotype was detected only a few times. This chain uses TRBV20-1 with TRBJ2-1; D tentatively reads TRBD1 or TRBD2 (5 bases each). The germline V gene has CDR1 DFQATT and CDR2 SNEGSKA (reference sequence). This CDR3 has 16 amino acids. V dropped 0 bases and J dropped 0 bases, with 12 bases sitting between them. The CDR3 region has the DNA TGCAGTGCTAGAGAGAGGGACCTCATCTCCTACAATGAGCAGTTCTTC. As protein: CSARERDLISYNEQFF.

CDR3: CASSFRRTGIGLGETQYF. In DNA, the CDR3 is TGTGCCAGCAGTTTTCGACGGACAGGGATAGGGCTGGGGGAGACCCAGTACTTC. The chain links TRBV12-3 or TRBV12-4 to TRBJ2-5, with TRBD1 matching over 8 bases. J was trimmed by 5 bases and V by 3 bases; bases with no gene match: 17. The CDR3 is made up of 18 amino acids.

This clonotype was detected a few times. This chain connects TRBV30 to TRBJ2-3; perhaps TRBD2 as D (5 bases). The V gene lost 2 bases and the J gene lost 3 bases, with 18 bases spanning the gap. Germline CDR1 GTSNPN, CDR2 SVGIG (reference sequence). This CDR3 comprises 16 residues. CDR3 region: CAWSIQLGFRTDTQYF. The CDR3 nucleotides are TGTGCCTGGAGTATCCAACTAGGGTTTAGGACAGATACGCAGTATTTT.

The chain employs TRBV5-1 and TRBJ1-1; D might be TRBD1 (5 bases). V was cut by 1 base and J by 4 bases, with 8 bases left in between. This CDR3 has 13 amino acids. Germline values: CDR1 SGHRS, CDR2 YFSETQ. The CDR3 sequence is CASSLWQGTEAFF. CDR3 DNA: TGCGCCAGCAGCTTGTGGCAGGGCACTGAAGCTTTCTTT.

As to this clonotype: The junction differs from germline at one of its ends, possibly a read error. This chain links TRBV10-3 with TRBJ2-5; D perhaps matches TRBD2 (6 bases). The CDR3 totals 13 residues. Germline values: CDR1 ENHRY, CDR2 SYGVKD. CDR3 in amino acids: CAISAPGGETQYF. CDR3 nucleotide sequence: TGTGCCATAAGTGCCCCCGGAGGGGAGACCCAGTACTTC.

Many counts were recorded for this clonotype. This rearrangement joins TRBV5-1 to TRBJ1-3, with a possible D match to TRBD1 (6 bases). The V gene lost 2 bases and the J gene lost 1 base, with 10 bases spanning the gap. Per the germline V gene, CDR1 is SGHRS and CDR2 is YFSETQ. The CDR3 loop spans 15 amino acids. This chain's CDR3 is CASSFSGDSGNTIYF. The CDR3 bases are TGCGCCAGCAGCTTCTCAGGGGATTCTGGAAACACCATATATTTT.

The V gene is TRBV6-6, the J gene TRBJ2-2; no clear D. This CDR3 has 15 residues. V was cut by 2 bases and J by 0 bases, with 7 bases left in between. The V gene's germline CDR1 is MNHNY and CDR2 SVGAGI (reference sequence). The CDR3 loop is CASSYRASNTGELFF. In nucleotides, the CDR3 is TGTGCCAGCAGTTACCGCGCGTCGAACACCGGGGAGCTGTTTTTT.

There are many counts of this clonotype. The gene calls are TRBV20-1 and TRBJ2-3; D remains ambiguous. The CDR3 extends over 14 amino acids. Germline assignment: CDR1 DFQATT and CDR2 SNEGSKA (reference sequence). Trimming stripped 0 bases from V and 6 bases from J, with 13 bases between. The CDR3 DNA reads TGCAGTGCTAGAGATTCTCGAAGATTCGATACGCAGTATTTT. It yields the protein CSARDSRRFDTQYF.

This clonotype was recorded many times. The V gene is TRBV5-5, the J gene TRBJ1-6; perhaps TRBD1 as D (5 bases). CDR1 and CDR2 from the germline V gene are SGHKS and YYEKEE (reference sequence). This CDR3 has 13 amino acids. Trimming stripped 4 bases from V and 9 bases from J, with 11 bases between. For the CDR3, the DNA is TGTGCCAGCAGCCCTACGGGGGTTTCACCCCTCCACTTT. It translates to CASSPTGVSPLHF.

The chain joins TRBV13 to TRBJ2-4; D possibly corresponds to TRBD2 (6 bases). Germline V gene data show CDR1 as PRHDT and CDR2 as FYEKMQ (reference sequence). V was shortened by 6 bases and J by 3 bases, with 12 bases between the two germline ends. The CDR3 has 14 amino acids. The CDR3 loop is CASRRAGYKNIQYF. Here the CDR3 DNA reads TGTGCCAGCAGACGAGCGGGCTACAAAAACATTCAGTACTTC. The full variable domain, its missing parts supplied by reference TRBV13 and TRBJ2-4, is AAGVIQSPRHLIKEKRETATLKCYPIPRHDTVYWYQQGPGQDPQFLISFYEKMQSDKGSIPDRFSAQQFSDYHSELNMSSLELGDSALYFCASRRAGYKNIQYFGAGTRLSVL.

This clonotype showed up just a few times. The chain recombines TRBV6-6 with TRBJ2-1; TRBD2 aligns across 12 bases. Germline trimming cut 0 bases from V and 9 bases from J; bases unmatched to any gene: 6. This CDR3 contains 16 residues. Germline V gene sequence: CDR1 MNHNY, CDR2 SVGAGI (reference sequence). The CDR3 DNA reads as TGTGCCAGCAGTTACTCGACAGGGACTAGCGGGTCTGAGCAGTTCTTC. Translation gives CASSYSTGTSGSEQFF.

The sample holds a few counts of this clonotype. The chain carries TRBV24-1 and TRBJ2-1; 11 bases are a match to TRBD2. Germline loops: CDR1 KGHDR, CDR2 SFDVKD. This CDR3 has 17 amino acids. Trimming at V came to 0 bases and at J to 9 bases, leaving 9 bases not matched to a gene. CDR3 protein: CATSDLQTSGRTGEQFF. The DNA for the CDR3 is TGTGCCACCAGTGATTTGCAAACTAGCGGGAGAACGGGTGAGCAGTTCTTC.

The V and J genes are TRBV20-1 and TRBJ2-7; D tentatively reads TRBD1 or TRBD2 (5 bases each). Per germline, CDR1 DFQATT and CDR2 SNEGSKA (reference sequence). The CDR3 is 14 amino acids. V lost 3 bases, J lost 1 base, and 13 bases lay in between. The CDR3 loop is CSASVIGGSYEQYF. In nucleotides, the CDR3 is TGCAGTGCTAGTGTAATTGGGGGATCCTACGAGCAGTACTTC.